The clone carrying this T cell receptor beta chain was picked up one time. CDR3 length: 13 amino acids. Between the trimmed V and J ends, which lost 6 bases and 5 bases, there was a span of 13 bases. Germline CDR1 reads KGHSH; CDR2 reads LQKENI. Measured with immunoSEQ multiplex PCR; TCRdb has only the in-frame clones, and not every one. The sample carries 40,000 or so clones, 75% to 80% recorded once. The record originates from a study of memory CD4+ T cells and cytomegalovirus serostatus. The sort gate was single viable CD3+CD4+CD8-CD45RO+ cells for memory CD4+ T cells. This TCR was recovered from an adult in good health and CMV-seronegative. The V and J genes are TRBV18 and TRBJ2-5; no definite D call. The sequenced sample was memory CD4+ T cells from blood. CDR3 nucleotides: TGTGCCAGCTCCCCGCCGATTAAGGAGACCCAGTACTTC. It codes for CASSPPIKETQYF.